A few counts support the clone carrying this T cell receptor beta chain. The antigen remains undetermined. This entry is derived from a study of early T cells in non-severe SARS-CoV-2 infection. TCRdb itself ran the 5' RACE reads through MiXCR, one entry per CDR3 protein. The table lists about 80,000 distinct CDR3 sequences, more than 13% of them singletons, with approximately 11% in the top ten. There are 15 residues in the CDR3. Per germline, CDR1 MDHEN and CDR2 SYDVKM. Trimming pared 3 bases from V and 1 base from J, leaving 13 bases between. General observations from the study: VDJdb matching, biased toward anti-spike CD8 responses, missed private and CD4 specificities.

The chain employs TRBV28 and TRBJ2-7; maybe TRBD1 (6 bases). The sequencing input was whole blood. The clonotype was recovered from an adult who was a healthcare worker with PCR-confirmed SARS-CoV-2 infection or an uninfected control (not recorded which). The DNA for the CDR3 is TGTGCCAGCAGTTTTAATTCCGGACAGTCCTACGAGCAGTACTTC. The encoded protein is CASSFNSGQSYEQYF.